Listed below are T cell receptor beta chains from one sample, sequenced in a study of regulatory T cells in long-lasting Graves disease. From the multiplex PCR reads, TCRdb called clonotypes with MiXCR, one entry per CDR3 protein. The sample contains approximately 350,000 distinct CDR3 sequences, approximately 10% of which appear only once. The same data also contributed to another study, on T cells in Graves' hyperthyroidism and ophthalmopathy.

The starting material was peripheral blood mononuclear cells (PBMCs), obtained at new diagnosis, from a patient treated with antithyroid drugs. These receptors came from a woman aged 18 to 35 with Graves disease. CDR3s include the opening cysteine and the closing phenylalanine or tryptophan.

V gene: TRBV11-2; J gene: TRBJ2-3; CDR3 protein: CASSLGWLAGGRETDTQYF
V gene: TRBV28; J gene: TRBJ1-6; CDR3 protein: CASSPQDFSSPLHF
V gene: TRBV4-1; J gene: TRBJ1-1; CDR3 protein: CASRGGWLNPEAFF
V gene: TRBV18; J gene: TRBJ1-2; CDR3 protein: CASSPLDYWGLRGYTF
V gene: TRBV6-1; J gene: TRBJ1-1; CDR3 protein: CASKYWGQGEAFF
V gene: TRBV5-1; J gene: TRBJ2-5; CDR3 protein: CASSLVTLGTGPQETQYF
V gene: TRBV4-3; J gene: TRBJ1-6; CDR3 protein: CASSQEVGSPLHF
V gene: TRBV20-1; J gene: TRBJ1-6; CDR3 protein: CSARDVAPGNSPLHF
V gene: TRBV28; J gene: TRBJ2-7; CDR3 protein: CASSLSGTNAYEQYF
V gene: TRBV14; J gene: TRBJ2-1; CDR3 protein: CASSQDSRGLSYNEQFF
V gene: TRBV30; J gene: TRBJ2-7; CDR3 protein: CVWGKGAGNEQYF
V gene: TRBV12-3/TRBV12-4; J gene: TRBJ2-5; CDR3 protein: CASSFIPLGLAGGRETQYF
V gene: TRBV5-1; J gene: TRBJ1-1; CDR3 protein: CASTEDRNTEAFF
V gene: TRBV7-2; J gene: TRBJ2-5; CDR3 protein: CASSQARETQYF
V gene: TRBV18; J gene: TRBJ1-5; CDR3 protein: CASSGGDFNQPQHF
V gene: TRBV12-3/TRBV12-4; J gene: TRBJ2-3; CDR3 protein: CASSQRRRTGTDTQYF
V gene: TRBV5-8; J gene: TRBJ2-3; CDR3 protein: CASSFPTDTQYF
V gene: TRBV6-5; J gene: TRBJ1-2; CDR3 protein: CASSSHLDRTNYGYTF
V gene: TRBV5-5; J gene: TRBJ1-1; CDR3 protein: CASSLASVTTNTEAFF
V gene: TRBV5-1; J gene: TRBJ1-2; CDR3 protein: CASSFGQGAYYGYTF
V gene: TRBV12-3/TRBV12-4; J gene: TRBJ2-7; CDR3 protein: CASSLAWTYEQYF
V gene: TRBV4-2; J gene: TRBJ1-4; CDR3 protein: CASSQDLRDGGSQKLFF
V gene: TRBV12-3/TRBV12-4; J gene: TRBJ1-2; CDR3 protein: CASSLDGRTRDGYTF
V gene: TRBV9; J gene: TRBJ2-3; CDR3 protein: CASSVVGGYGPQDTQYF